This T cell receptor (beta chain) derives from a study of blood T cell repertoires in COVID-19. The wider study: The United States, Italy and Spain supplied acute and convalescent COVID-19 samples. In each case, the material was cDNA or gDNA derived from T cells, B-cell-depleted T cells, or PBMCs.

Original handling: Nucleated cell number was recorded as an estimate derived from reference gene primer amplification. The table came from immunoSEQ multiplex PCR; TCRdb's copy has only in-frame clones and leaves some out. V and J calls and clone size are those listed in that table; D and trimming were worked out from the DNA. Of 210,000 or so clones in the sample, about nine tenths were seen once. This CDR3 spans 13 amino acids. In germline, CDR1 is KGHSH, CDR2 LQKENI. Trimming pared 6 bases from V and 7 bases from J, leaving 12 bases between. The chain has TRBV18 and TRBJ1-4, with a weak D call TRBD1 (5 bases). This clonotype originated in a woman aged 40 to 49 with acute or convalescent COVID-19. The sequencing input was peripheral blood. Here the CDR3 reads CASSRGSGEKLFF. CDR3 DNA sequence: TGTGCCAGCTCCCGGGGGTCGGGTGAAAAACTGTTTTTT.